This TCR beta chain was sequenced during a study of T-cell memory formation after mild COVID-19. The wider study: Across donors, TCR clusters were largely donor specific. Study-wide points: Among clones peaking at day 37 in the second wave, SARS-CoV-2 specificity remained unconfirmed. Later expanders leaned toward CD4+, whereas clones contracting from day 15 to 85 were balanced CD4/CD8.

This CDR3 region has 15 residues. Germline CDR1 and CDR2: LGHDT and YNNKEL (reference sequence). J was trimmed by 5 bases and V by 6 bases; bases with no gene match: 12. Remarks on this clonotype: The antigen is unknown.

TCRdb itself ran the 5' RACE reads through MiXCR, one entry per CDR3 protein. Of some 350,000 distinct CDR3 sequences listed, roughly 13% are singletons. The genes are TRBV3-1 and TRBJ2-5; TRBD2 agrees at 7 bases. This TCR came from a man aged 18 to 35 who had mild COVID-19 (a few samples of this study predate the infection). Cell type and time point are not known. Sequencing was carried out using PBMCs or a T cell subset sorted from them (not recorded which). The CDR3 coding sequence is TGTGCCAGCAGGCTACATGGACTAGGTGGTGAGACCCAGTACTTC. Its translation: CASRLHGLGGETQYF.